The entry below gives a single T cell receptor beta chain sequence along with its context. Its specificity is not known. The CDR3 is made up of 16 amino acids. J lost 0 bases, V lost 2 bases, and 4 bases had no gene match. Germline V gives CDR1 LGHNA, CDR2 YNFKEQ. The data stem from a study of OX40 agonist ivuxolimab in advanced cancers. Regarding the study as a whole: The work left the antigen specificity of expanded peripheral T cells undetermined. In general, CD8+ T cells held more expanded clones than CD4+ did, on average.

Assay: immunoSEQ multiplex PCR; the TCRdb copy retains only in-frame clones and omits some. In the table there are roughly 71,000 clones, around 90% of which are singletons. The receptor was derived from an adult with an advanced solid tumor such as melanoma, head and neck, liver or kidney cancer. The rearrangement joins TRBV4-2 to TRBJ1-3; 7 nucleotides line up with TRBD1. The source was CD4+ or CD8+ T cells sorted from blood, collected in a trial of the OX40 agonist ivuxolimab. The CDR3 spells CASSQPGGLSGNTIYF. The CDR3 DNA sequence: TGTGCCAGCAGCCAACCAGGGGGTCTCTCTGGAAACACCATATATTTT.